The 7 T cell receptor beta chains below all came from one sample that was sequenced in a study of blood T cells in healthy people across ages. It was with a sample-barcoded 5' primer and a J-beta primer mix that a second PCR of roughly 6 to 11 cycles was run. One entry per CDR3 protein, called by TCRdb with MiXCR from the 5' RACE reads. The sample lists approximately 670,000 distinct CDR3 sequences, approximately 40% occurring once. The specimen sequenced was blood. The receptors originated from a man older than 75 in good health.

The V and J genes are TRBV7-2 and TRBJ2-2; D remains ambiguous. The CDR3 is 15 residues long. V lost 0 bases and J lost 2, with 7 bases in between. Germline V gives CDR1 SGHTA, CDR2 FQGNSA. The CDR3 region has the DNA TGTGCCAGCAGCTTAGCCGTGGCTAACACCGGGGAGCTGTTTTTT. Amino acid sequence: CASSLAVANTGELFF. Complete variable domain (other parts from reference TRBV7-2 and TRBJ2-2): GAGVSQSPSNKVTEKGKDVELRCDPISGHTALYWYRQSLGQGLEFLIYFQGNSAPDKSGLPSDRFSAERTGGSVSTLTIQRTQQEDSAVYLCASSLAVANTGELFFGEGSRLTVL.

This clonotype was seen more than once but under ten times. This chain uses TRBV28 with TRBJ2-5; TRBD1 matches 7 bases. Germline-derived CDR1 and CDR2 are MDHEN and SYDVKM. CDR3 length: 13 amino acids. The V and J ends lost 3 bases and 11 bases, in that order; junction bases with no gene match: 9. CDR3 in DNA: TGTGCCAGCAGTTTGGAGACAGGGAAAATTCAGTACTTC. It encodes CASSLETGKIQYF.

The V call is TRBV28, the J call TRBJ2-5; TRBD2 agrees at 12 bases. This CDR3 is 15 amino acids long. The V gene end was trimmed by 6 bases and the J gene end by 11 bases; junction bases not matched to a gene: 13. Per germline, CDR1 MDHEN and CDR2 SYDVKM. The CDR3 loop is CASRGLAGGPQEQYF. The CDR3 DNA is TGTGCCAGCAGGGGGCTAGCGGGAGGGCCTCAGGAGCAGTACTTC.

The chain recombines TRBV4-1 with TRBJ2-1; TRBD2 agrees at 11 bases. Germline values: CDR1 MGHRA, CDR2 YSYEKL. The CDR3 extends over 15 amino acids. V lost 4 bases to trimming and J lost 6 bases; unmatched junction nucleotides: 5. This CDR3 reads CASSPTGTSGNEQFF. The CDR3 DNA follows: TGCGCCAGCAGCCCCACCGGGACTAGCGGCAATGAGCAGTTCTTC.

V usage is TRBV3-1 and J usage is TRBJ2-5, with 7 nucleotides matching TRBD2. Germline CDR1 reads LGHDT; CDR2 reads YNNKEL (reference sequence). The CDR3 covers 17 residues. J gave up 0 bases and V 6 bases, and 13 bases lay outside the gene matches. CDR3 bases: TGTGCCAGCAGTCGCTCCGTTTGGGGGGGACACCAAGAGACCCAGTACTTC. It translates to CASSRSVWGGHQETQYF.

J is TRBJ2-7 and V is TRBV6-6, with 8 bases matching TRBD1. The CDR3 covers 14 residues. The V segment lost 4 bases and the J segment 5 bases; nucleotides outside the gene matches: 7. The germline V gene encodes CDR1 MNHNY and CDR2 SVGAGI (reference sequence). CDR3 DNA sequence: TGTGCCAGCAGTTCAGGGGGCGCAACCCACGAGCAGTACTTC. Translated: CASSSGGATHEQYF.

This clonotype has more than one count but fewer than ten. The genes are TRBV7-2 and TRBJ2-7; 7 nucleotides agree with TRBD2. Looked up from germline, CDR1 is SGHTA and CDR2 is FQGNSA. V lost 4 bases, J lost 0 bases, and 6 bases stayed unmatched. This CDR3 comprises 15 residues. The CDR3 DNA follows: TGTGCCAGCAGCTCAAGGACTAGGAACTCCTACGAGCAGTACTTC. The encoded protein is CASSSRTRNSYEQYF.